The rows below give T cell receptor beta chains drawn from one sample of a study of vaccination and CD4 T cells after COVID-19. Their antigens remain unidentified. TCRdb processed the PCR reads anew with MiXCR; each CDR3 protein has one entry. The table has 10,000 to 15,000 distinct CDR3 sequences, roughly 48% seen once. The sample consisted of CD4+ T cells from blood, cultured in vitro. These receptor sequences come from a human donor who had recovered from COVID-19. Each CDR3 is given without its conserved first and last residue.

TRBJ1-1 | TRBV6-5 | ASSYSSNTEAF
TRBJ1-5 | TRBV20-1 | SATRPGGHGFFGNQPQH
TRBJ1-1 | TRBV6-1 | ASIRRMNTEAF
TRBJ1-5 | TRBV12-1 | ASSSCNQPQH
TRBJ1-5 | TRBV2 | ASRGTGNQPQH
TRBJ2-1 | TRBV27 | ASSPSRLAGSSYNEQF
TRBJ1-5 | TRBV4-1 | ASSQDGGLGNQPQH
TRBJ2-2 | TRBV23-1 | ASSRTWTGVNTGELF
TRBJ2-1 | TRBV24-1 | ATSDPPRRFHRVEDNEQF
TRBJ2-7 | TRBV7-2 | ASRGSGQGKSYEQY
TRBJ2-7 | TRBV7-2 | ASSHYLSGYEQY
TRBJ1-6 | TRBV6-1 | ASSRRDRGNSPLH
TRBJ2-7 | TRBV20-1 | SARVPGYSYEQY
TRBJ2-1 | TRBV7-9 | ASSSNRYTQNEQF
TRBJ2-7 | TRBV20-1 | SARDGQGVSYEQY
TRBJ1-2 | TRBV6-1 | ASRRSGDPNYGYT
TRBJ2-5 | TRBV20-1 | SGETSGETQY
TRBJ2-3 | TRBV19 | ASRSGSTDTQY
TRBJ1-1 | TRBV2 | ASSANRNTEAF
TRBJ2-2 | TRBV27 | ASSLGWGATGSNTGELF
TRBJ2-7 | TRBV20-1 | SATPASGPYEQY
TRBJ1-5 | TRBV20-1 | SASQVNGVNQPQH
TRBJ1-2 | TRBV27 | ASSLAGGGGYT
TRBJ1-5 | TRBV27 | ASSPQGPIADQPQH
TRBJ2-1 | TRBV24-1 | ATSDPGTANNEQF
TRBJ1-5 | TRBV7-3 | ASSVDRRQPQH
TRBJ2-2 | TRBV7-2 | ASSLNGAAGELF
TRBJ1-1 | TRBV24-1 | ATRSTGNTEAF
TRBJ1-2 | TRBV20-1 | SAREGQEFRYT
TRBJ2-3 | TRBV20-1 | SARDPRRPGTDTQY
TRBJ1-1 | TRBV19 | ASTRPGLGNTEAF
TRBJ2-7 | TRBV19 | ASSWGYEQY
TRBJ1-1 | TRBV9 | ASSVVLGEGGDTEAF
TRBJ1-1 | TRBV18 | ASSPWSGDPRYGLNTEAF
TRBJ1-1 | TRBV7-9 | ASSFQGNTEAF
TRBJ1-1 | TRBV11-2 | ASSPLGDTEAF
TRBJ1-2 | TRBV20-1 | SARGGSDYGYT
TRBJ1-1 | TRBV20-1 | SARVGGISNTEAF
TRBJ2-3 | TRBV7-2 | ASSLVAADRLTDTQY
TRBJ1-1 | TRBV28 | ASSIPGGVGGEAF
TRBJ2-4 | TRBV7-2 | ASSLGGKNIQY
TRBJ2-3 | TRBV11-2 | ASEPGTDTQY
TRBJ1-1 | TRBV7-2 | ASSTYIWREAF